This passage covers 11 T cell receptor beta chains from one sample sequenced in a study of shared clonotypes between healthy human individuals. Assay: immunoSEQ multiplex PCR; the TCRdb copy retains only in-frame clones and omits some. The sample lists about 2.3 million clones, about 90% seen once, with around 0.38% in the top ten. The source material was naive CD4+ T cells from PBMCs. Subset noted: CD45RA+ positively selected. The receptor set was obtained from a man younger than 35 in good health. Some clones in this sample may be carry-over from other donors' samples.

The chain has TRBV4-1 and TRBJ2-3; TRBD2 matches 7 bases. This CDR3 comprises 17 residues. Per germline, CDR1 MGHRA and CDR2 YSYEKL. With 4 bases clipped from V and 7 bases from J, the junction kept 17 bases outside the gene matches. CDR3 in DNA: TGCGCCAGCAGCCTCCAACGGAGGGAGGGCCATCTGTATACGCAGTATTTT. Its protein is CASSLQRREGHLYTQYF.

This chain connects TRBV7-3 to TRBJ2-1; 13 bases map to TRBD2. CDR1 and CDR2 from the germline V gene are SGHTA and FQGTGA. Trimming removed 5 bases from V and 9 bases from J; junction bases left unmatched: 4. This CDR3 comprises 14 residues. CDR3 bases: TGTGCCAGCAGCCGCGGGACTAGCGGGACTGAGCAGTTCTTC. Protein sequence: CASSRGTSGTEQFF. Full variable domain (missing parts from reference TRBV7-3 and TRBJ2-1): GAGVSQTPSNKVTEKGKYVELRCDPISGHTALYWYRQSLGQGPEFLIYFQGTGAADDSGLPNDRFFAVRPEGSVSTLKIQRTERGDSAVYLCASSRGTSGTEQFFGPGTRLTVL.

This sequence joins TRBV5-1 and TRBJ2-3; 7 bases align to TRBD1. J lost 1 base, V lost 2 bases, and 10 bases had no gene match. Germline V gives CDR1 SGHRS, CDR2 YFSETQ. This CDR3 is 17 amino acids long. This CDR3 is CASSFGLQGSGTDTQYF. The CDR3 DNA sequence: TGCGCCAGCAGCTTTGGCTTACAGGGGTCGGGCACAGATACGCAGTATTTT.

The chain joins TRBV7-8 to TRBJ1-2; 9 bases fit TRBD1. The V segment lost 5 bases and the J segment 7 bases; nucleotides outside the gene matches: 11. CDR3 length equals 15 residues. Germline V gene sequence: CDR1 SGHVS, CDR2 FQNEAQ. The CDR3 loop reads CASSTLTGGAGGYTF. The CDR3 nucleotides are TGTGCCAGCAGCACCCTCACAGGGGGCGCCGGTGGCTACACCTTC.

V usage is TRBV5-1 and J usage is TRBJ1-2; 11 positions match TRBD1. V gave up 4 bases and J gave up 7 bases; unmatched junction bases: 6. Per germline, CDR1 SGHRS and CDR2 YFSETQ. This CDR3 has 14 residues. The CDR3, as DNA: TGCGCCAGCAGCCAGGGACAGGGGGAAGCTGGCTACACCTTC. It specifies CASSQGQGEAGYTF.

The rearrangement links TRBV7-9 to TRBJ2-2, with D unresolved. Deletions cut 1 base from V and 1 base from J, with 7 bases between. The CDR3 loop spans 15 amino acids. CDR1 and CDR2 from the germline V gene are SEHNR and FQNEAQ (reference sequence). CDR3 bases: TGTGCCAGCAGCTTAGGACTCCAGAACACCGGGGAGCTGTTTTTT. Protein product: CASSLGLQNTGELFF.

The gene calls are TRBV2 and TRBJ1-1; 7 nucleotides align to TRBD1. Germline V CDR1 and CDR2: SNHLY, FYNNEI. The CDR3 extends over 14 amino acids. With 8 bases clipped from V and 0 bases from J, the junction kept 6 bases outside the gene matches. The CDR3 sequence: CASLDRAMNTEAFF. The CDR3 DNA is TGTGCCAGCCTTGACAGGGCTATGAACACTGAAGCTTTCTTT.

This rearrangement joins TRBV7-3 to TRBJ2-2, with D perhaps TRBD2 (6 bases). The germline gives CDR1 SGHTA, CDR2 FQGTGA. The CDR3 is made up of 16 amino acids. Trimming removed 0 bases at V and 3 bases at J, with 11 bases between. CDR3 in DNA: TGTGCCAGCAGCTTAACCTCGACTAGGGACACCGGGGAGCTGTTTTTT. It yields the protein CASSLTSTRDTGELFF.

Note on this clone: The sample has other DNA sequences that encode this CDR3 too. The rearrangement joins TRBV7-9 to TRBJ1-1, with D possibly being TRBD1 (6 bases). Germline CDR1 and CDR2: SEHNR and FQNEAQ (reference sequence). The CDR3 loop spans 13 amino acids. V lost 6 bases, J lost 1 base, and 9 bases lay in between. CDR3 sequence reads: CASSLQGNTEAFF. CDR3 DNA sequence: TGTGCCAGCAGTTTACAGGGGAACACTGAAGCTTTCTTT.

The J gene is TRBJ2-6, the V gene TRBV11-3; tentative D call: TRBD1 (6 bases). V was trimmed by 3 bases and J by 3 bases, leaving 12 bases between them. Germline CDR1 and CDR2: SGHNT and YENEEA. This CDR3 is built from 16 residues. Written as DNA, the CDR3 is TGTGCCAGCAGCTTCTTTTCAGGGGTTGGGGCCAACGTCCTGACTTTC. This gives the protein CASSFFSGVGANVLTF.

This chain links TRBV18 with TRBJ2-7; unclear D gene. Trimming removed 0 bases from V and 5 bases from J, with 8 bases in between. Germline CDR1 reads KGHSH; CDR2 reads LQKENI. This CDR3 has 13 amino acids. The CDR3: CASSPPPGDEQYF. Here the CDR3 DNA reads TGTGCCAGCTCACCACCCCCTGGGGACGAGCAGTACTTC.